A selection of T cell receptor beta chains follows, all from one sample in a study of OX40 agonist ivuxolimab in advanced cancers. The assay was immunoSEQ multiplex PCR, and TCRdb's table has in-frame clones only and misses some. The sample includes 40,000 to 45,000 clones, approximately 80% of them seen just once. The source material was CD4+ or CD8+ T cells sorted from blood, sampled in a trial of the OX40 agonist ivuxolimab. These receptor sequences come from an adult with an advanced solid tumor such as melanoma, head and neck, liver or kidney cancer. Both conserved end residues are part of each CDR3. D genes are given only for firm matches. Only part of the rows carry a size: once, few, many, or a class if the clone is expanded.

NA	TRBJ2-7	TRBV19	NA	CASSGQTAYEQYF	TGTGCCAGTAGTGGACAGACCGCCTACGAGCAGTACTTC
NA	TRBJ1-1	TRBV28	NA	CASSFLYTEAFF	TGTGCCAGCAGTTTTTTGTACACTGAAGCTTTCTTT
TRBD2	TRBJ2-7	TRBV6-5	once	CASSPRGGIPYEQYF	TGTGCCAGCAGCCCCCGGGGGGGCATACCCTACGAGCAGTACTTC
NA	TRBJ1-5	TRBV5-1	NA	CASTPPEVNQPQHF	TGCGCCAGCACCCCCCCCGAAGTGAATCAGCCCCAGCATTTT
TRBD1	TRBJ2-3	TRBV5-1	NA	CASSLSGGGKDTQYF	TGCGCCAGCAGCTTGTCAGGGGGCGGAAAAGATACGCAGTATTTT
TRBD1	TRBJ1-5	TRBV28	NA	CASSPGKGAGDQPQHF	TGTGCCAGCAGCCCCGGGAAGGGGGCAGGGGATCAGCCCCAGCATTTT
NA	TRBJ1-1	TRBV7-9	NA	CASSFRDTPEAFF	TGTGCCAGCAGCTTTAGGGACACTCCTGAAGCTTTCTTT
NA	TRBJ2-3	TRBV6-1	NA	CASRAHSTDTQYF	TGTGCCAGCAGGGCCCATAGCACAGATACGCAGTATTTT
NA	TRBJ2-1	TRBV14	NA	CASSPTSMYNEQFF	TGTGCCAGCAGCCCCACTAGTATGTACAATGAGCAGTTCTTC
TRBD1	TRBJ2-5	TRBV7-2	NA	CASSSRTGGRVETQYF	TGTGCCAGCAGCTCCCGGACAGGAGGCAGGGTAGAGACCCAGTACTTC
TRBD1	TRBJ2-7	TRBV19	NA	CASSLGGTGTSYEQYF	TGTGCCAGTAGTCTAGGGGGGACAGGAACCTCCTACGAGCAGTACTTC
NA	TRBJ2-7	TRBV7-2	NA	CASSPGTFDEQYF	TGTGCCAGCAGCCCCGGGACATTTGACGAGCAGTACTTC
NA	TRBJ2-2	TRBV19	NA	CAAKRKNTGELFF	TGTGCCGCAAAGCGGAAGAACACCGGGGAGCTGTTTTTT
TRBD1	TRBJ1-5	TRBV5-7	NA	CASSAGQDPNQPQHF	TGTGCCAGCAGCGCGGGACAGGACCCCAATCAGCCCCAGCATTTT
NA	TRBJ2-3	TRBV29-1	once	CSARGQGLDTQYF	TGCAGCGCGAGAGGGCAGGGTCTTGATACGCAGTATTTT
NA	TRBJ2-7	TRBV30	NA	CAWSVRGWGSYEQYF	TGTGCCTGGAGTGTACGAGGGTGGGGTTCCTACGAGCAGTACTTC
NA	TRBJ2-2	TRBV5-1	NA	CASSLQGTGELFF	TGCGCCAGCAGCTTACAGGGAACCGGGGAGCTGTTTTTT
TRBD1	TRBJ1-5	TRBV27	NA	CASSLEGAQNQPQHF	TGTGCCAGCAGTTTGGAGGGGGCGCAGAATCAGCCCCAGCATTTT
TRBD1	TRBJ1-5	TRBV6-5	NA	CASSVDRDSNQPQHF	TGTGCCAGCAGCGTCGACAGGGATAGCAATCAGCCCCAGCATTTT
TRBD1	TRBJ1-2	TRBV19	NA	CASTGTAVNYGYTF	TGTGCCAGTACTGGGACAGCAGTTAACTATGGCTACACCTTC
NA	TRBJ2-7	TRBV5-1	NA	CASSLAVDSYEQYF	TGCGCCAGCAGCTTGGCCGTGGACTCCTACGAGCAGTACTTC
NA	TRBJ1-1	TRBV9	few	CASSVAGDSNTEAFF	TGTGCCAGCAGCGTAGCGGGGGACTCGAACACTGAAGCTTTCTTT
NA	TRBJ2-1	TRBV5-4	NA	CASRVELGTTYNEQFF	TGTGCCAGCAGGGTAGAGTTGGGGACGACCTACAATGAGCAGTTCTTC
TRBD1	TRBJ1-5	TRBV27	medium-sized	CASSSTGTQPQHF	TGTGCCAGCAGTTCGACAGGGACTCAGCCCCAGCATTTT
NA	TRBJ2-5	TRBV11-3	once	CASSPGQGGSQETQYF	TGTGCCAGCAGCCCCGGACAGGGAGGGTCCCAAGAGACCCAGTACTTC
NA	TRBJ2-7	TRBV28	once	CASSLDVQQYF	TGTGCCAGCAGTCTCGATGTGCAGCAGTACTTC
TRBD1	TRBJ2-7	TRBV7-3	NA	CASSQGTGNSYEQYF	TGTGCCAGCAGCCAAGGGACAGGTAACTCCTACGAGCAGTACTTC
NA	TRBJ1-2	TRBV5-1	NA	CASSFTGDGYTF	TGCGCCAGCAGCTTTACGGGGGATGGCTACACCTTC
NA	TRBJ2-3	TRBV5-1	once	CASSPLGSAAARPTDTQYF	TGCGCCAGCAGCCCGCTCGGTTCGGCCGCCGCACGACCGACAGATACGCAGTATTTT
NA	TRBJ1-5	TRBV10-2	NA	CASSEGITQPQHF	TGCGCCAGCAGTGAGGGGATTACTCAGCCCCAGCATTTT
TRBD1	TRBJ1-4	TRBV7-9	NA	CASSPDRATNEKLFF	TGTGCCAGCAGCCCTGACAGGGCAACTAATGAAAAACTGTTTTTT
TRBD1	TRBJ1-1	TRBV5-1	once	CASSGQVNTEAFF	TGCGCCAGCAGCGGACAGGTGAACACTGAAGCTTTCTTT
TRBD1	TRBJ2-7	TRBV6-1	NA	CASSWGQGLYEQYF	TGTGCCAGCAGTTGGGGACAGGGTCTCTACGAGCAGTACTTC
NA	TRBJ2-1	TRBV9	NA	CASSPRLSGEQFF	TGTGCCAGCAGCCCCAGGTTAAGCGGTGAGCAGTTCTTC
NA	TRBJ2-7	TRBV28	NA	CASSIQGGTYEQYF	TGTGCCAGCAGCATACAGGGAGGGACCTACGAGCAGTACTTC
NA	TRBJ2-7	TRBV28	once	CAIGAQVYEQYF	TGTGCCATCGGGGCTCAGGTCTACGAGCAGTACTTC
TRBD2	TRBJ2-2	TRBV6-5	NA	CASRQLAGKFGELFF	TGTGCCAGCAGACAACTAGCGGGTAAATTCGGGGAGCTGTTTTTT
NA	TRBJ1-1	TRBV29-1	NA	CSVRIVDTEAFF	TGCAGCGTCCGTATCGTGGACACTGAAGCTTTCTTT
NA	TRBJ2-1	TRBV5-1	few	CASSLARSGGNEQFF	TGCGCCAGCAGCTTGGCCCGAAGTGGAGGAAATGAGCAGTTCTTC
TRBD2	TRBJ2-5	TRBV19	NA	CASSIGSGGRETQYF	TGTGCCAGTAGTATAGGTTCGGGAGGCAGAGAGACCCAGTACTTC
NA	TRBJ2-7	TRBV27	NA	CASSYQGETYEQYF	TGTGCCAGCAGTTACCAGGGTGAAACTTACGAGCAGTACTTC
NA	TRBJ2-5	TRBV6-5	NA	CASSHRGQGGETQYF	TGTGCCAGCAGTCACCGAGGTCAGGGTGGGGAGACCCAGTACTTC